This is a list of T cell receptor beta chains from one sample in a study of CXCR3-negative and CXCR3-positive naive CD8 T cells. TCRdb re-called the 5' RACE reads; every CDR3 protein appears as one record, without DNA. The sample table sets out some 120,000 distinct CDR3 sequences. Sequencing was carried out using naive CXCR3+ CD8+ T cells from blood. The receptors originated from a human donor in good health. Some clones in this sample may be carry-over from other donors' samples. The CDR3 runs from the conserved cysteine through the conserved F or W.

cdr3_length: 13; v_call: TRBV7-9; j_call: TRBJ2-7; cdr3_aa: CASSSPASYEQYF
cdr3_length: 15; v_call: TRBV7-9; j_call: TRBJ2-7; cdr3_aa: CASSPGTGPSYEQYF
cdr3_length: 13; v_call: TRBV29-1; j_call: TRBJ2-7; cdr3_aa: CSVEDGTDYEQYF
cdr3_length: 16; v_call: TRBV29-1; j_call: TRBJ2-5; cdr3_aa: CSVPDERGTPRETQYF
cdr3_length: 12; v_call: TRBV28; j_call: TRBJ2-7; cdr3_aa: CASSPTGPWQYF
cdr3_length: 12; v_call: TRBV3-1; j_call: TRBJ2-5; cdr3_aa: CASSHEVETQYF
cdr3_length: 18; v_call: TRBV4-1; j_call: TRBJ1-2; cdr3_aa: CASSQPSRQGSLNYGYTF
cdr3_length: 14; v_call: TRBV7-3; j_call: TRBJ2-7; cdr3_aa: CASSLVGQGYEQYF
cdr3_length: 16; v_call: TRBV27; j_call: TRBJ2-3; cdr3_aa: CASSRRQNPSTDTQYF
cdr3_length: 12; v_call: TRBV29-1; j_call: TRBJ1-1; cdr3_aa: CSAQGGDPEAFF
cdr3_length: 11; v_call: TRBV29-1; j_call: TRBJ1-6; cdr3_aa: CSVEDANALHF
cdr3_length: 17; v_call: TRBV21-1; j_call: TRBJ2-3; cdr3_aa: CANYTIQTPRVADTQYF
cdr3_length: 13; v_call: TRBV14; j_call: TRBJ2-2; cdr3_aa: CASSQSSTGELFF
cdr3_length: 16; v_call: TRBV14; j_call: TRBJ2-1; cdr3_aa: CASSQDVSFNVDEQFF
cdr3_length: 14; v_call: TRBV29-1; j_call: TRBJ2-7; cdr3_aa: CSAVMGGGTYEQYF
cdr3_length: 16; v_call: TRBV4-2; j_call: TRBJ2-7; cdr3_aa: CASSPKTGTGIYEQYF
cdr3_length: 14; v_call: TRBV7-6; j_call: TRBJ2-7; cdr3_aa: CASSSGQKQNEQYF
cdr3_length: 13; v_call: TRBV7-2; j_call: TRBJ2-7; cdr3_aa: CASSFTSSYEQYF
cdr3_length: 15; v_call: TRBV5-1; j_call: TRBJ1-1; cdr3_aa: CASSLEQGGGTEAFF
cdr3_length: 15; v_call: TRBV6-5; j_call: TRBJ1-2; cdr3_aa: CASSYSKDSPYGYTF
cdr3_length: 14; v_call: TRBV9; j_call: TRBJ1-1; cdr3_aa: CASNPGAMNTEAFF
cdr3_length: 14; v_call: TRBV14; j_call: TRBJ2-7; cdr3_aa: CASSQSGYGYEQYF
cdr3_length: 14; v_call: TRBV5-1; j_call: TRBJ2-7; cdr3_aa: CASSLDAGGYEQYF
cdr3_length: 13; v_call: TRBV19; j_call: TRBJ1-2; cdr3_aa: CASSIEGVAGYTF
cdr3_length: 13; v_call: TRBV29-1; j_call: TRBJ2-2; cdr3_aa: CSVGQRNTGELFF
cdr3_length: 14; v_call: TRBV5-6; j_call: TRBJ2-7; cdr3_aa: CASTLGTSWNEQYF
cdr3_length: 11; v_call: TRBV29-1; j_call: TRBJ2-2; cdr3_aa: CSVESTGELFF
cdr3_length: 11; v_call: TRBV6-5; j_call: TRBJ1-1; cdr3_aa: CASHAFTEAFF
cdr3_length: 15; v_call: TRBV4-3; j_call: TRBJ1-2; cdr3_aa: CASSQDSWINYGYTF
cdr3_length: 14; v_call: TRBV5-1; j_call: TRBJ2-1; cdr3_aa: CASSLFPSRNEQFF
cdr3_length: 14; v_call: TRBV11-2; j_call: TRBJ1-4; cdr3_aa: CASSLWAQDEKLFF